The clone carrying this TCR beta chain was counted only a few times. Total RNA (roughly 540 ng) served as template for TCR beta cDNA synthesis primed by a constant-region primer. Three-round nested multiplex PCR performed with slightly modified ARM-PCR produced the TCR beta libraries. TRBV1-TRBV30 forward primers paired with a C-beta reverse primer drove the first two PCR rounds, around 10 cycles each. TCRdb independently ran MiXCR on the multiplex PCR reads; one entry per CDR3 protein. This table holds fewer than 400,000 distinct CDR3 sequences, about 50% found once. The data derive from a study of tumor-infiltrating lymphocytes in primary liver carcinoma. Germline DNA was also extracted, while the blood RNA originated from unsorted whole blood. This CDR3 region has 17 residues. Germline trimming cut 2 bases from V and 2 bases from J; bases unmatched to any gene: 11.

The genes are TRBV12-3 or TRBV12-4 and TRBJ2-5; 7 bases are a match to TRBD1. The TCR comes from a woman in her twenties or thirties with primary liver carcinoma and hepatitis B virus infection. The sample comprised peripheral blood. The chain's CDR3 is CASSLWTGPNVQETQYF. In DNA, the CDR3 is TGTGCCAGCAGTTTATGGACAGGCCCAAATGTTCAAGAGACCCAGTACTTC.